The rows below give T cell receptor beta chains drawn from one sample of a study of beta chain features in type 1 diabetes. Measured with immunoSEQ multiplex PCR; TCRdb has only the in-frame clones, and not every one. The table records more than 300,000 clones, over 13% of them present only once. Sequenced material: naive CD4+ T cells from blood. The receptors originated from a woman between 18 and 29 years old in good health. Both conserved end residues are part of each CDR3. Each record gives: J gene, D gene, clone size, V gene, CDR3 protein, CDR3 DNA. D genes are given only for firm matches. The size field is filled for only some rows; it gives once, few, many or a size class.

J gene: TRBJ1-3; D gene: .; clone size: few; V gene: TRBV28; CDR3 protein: CASSVQASGNTIYF; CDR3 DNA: TGTGCCAGCAGTGTACAGGCCTCTGGAAACACCATATATTTT
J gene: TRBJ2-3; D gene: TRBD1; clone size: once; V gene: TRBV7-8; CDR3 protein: CASTSDRANTDTQYF; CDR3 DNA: TGTGCCAGCACCTCGGACAGGGCGAACACAGATACGCAGTATTTT
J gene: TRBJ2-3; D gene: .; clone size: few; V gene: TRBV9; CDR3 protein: CASSPAGWSTDTQYF; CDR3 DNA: TGTGCCAGCAGCCCCGCCGGTTGGAGCACAGATACGCAGTATTTT
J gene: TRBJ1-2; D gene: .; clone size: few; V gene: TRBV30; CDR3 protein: CAWSAGAGYTF; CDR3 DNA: TGTGCCTGGTCGGCGGGGGCTGGCTACACCTTC
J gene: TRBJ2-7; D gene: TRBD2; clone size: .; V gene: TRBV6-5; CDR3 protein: CASSARGGRQYF; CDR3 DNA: TGTGCCAGCAGTGCCCGCGGGGGACGACAGTACTTC
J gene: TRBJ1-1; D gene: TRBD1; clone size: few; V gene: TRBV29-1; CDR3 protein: CSVHAQGATEAFF; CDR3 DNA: TGCAGCGTTCATGCTCAGGGGGCCACTGAAGCTTTCTTT
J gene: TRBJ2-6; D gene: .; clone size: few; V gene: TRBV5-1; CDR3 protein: CASSPDNWANVLTF; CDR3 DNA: TGCGCCAGCAGTCCTGACAACTGGGCCAACGTCCTGACTTTC
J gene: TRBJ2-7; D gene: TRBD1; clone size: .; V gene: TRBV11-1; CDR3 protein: CASSPGQGNYYEQYF; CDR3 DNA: TGTGCCAGCAGCCCGGGACAGGGGAATTACTACGAGCAGTACTTC
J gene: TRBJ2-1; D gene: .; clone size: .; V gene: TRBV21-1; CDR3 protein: CASSTGEQFF; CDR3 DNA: TGTGCCAGCAGCACCGGTGAGCAGTTCTTC
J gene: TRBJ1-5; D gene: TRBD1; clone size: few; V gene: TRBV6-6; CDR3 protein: CASSLPRDRDQPQHF; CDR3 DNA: TGTGCCAGCAGTCTCCCGCGGGACAGGGATCAGCCCCAGCATTTT
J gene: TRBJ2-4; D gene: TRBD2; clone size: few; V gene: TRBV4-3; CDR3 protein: CASSQEIAASGSSGKNIQYF; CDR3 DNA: TGCGCCAGCAGCCAAGAAATCGCGGCTAGCGGGAGTTCAGGCAAAAACATTCAGTACTTC
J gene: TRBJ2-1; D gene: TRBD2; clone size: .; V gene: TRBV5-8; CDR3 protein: CASSSKWTSGSGEQFF; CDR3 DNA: TGTGCCAGCAGCTCAAAATGGACTAGCGGGAGCGGTGAGCAGTTCTTC
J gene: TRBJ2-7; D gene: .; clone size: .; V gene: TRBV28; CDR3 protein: CASSLSRSEQYF; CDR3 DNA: TGTGCCAGCAGTTTATCCAGATCCGAGCAGTACTTC
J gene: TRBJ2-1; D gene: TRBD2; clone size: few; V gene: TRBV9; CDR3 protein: CASSVGLADYNEQFF; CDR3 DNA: TGTGCCAGCAGCGTAGGACTAGCGGATTACAATGAGCAGTTCTTC
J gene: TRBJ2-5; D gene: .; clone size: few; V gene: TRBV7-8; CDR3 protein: CASSLVVAVQETQYF; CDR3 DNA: TGTGCCAGCAGCTTAGTTGTAGCGGTACAAGAGACCCAGTACTTC
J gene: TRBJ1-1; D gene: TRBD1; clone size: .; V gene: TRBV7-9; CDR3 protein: CASSGQGNTEAFF; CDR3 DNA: TGTGCCAGCAGTGGACAGGGGAACACTGAAGCTTTCTTT
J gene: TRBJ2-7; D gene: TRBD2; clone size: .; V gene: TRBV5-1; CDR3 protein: CASSELAGVPEQYF; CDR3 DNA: TGCGCCAGCAGCGAGCTAGCGGGAGTACCCGAGCAGTACTTC
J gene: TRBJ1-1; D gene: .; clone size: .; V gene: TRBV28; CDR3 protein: CASSGTVNTEAFF; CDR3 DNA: TGTGCCAGCAGCGGCACAGTGAACACTGAAGCTTTCTTT
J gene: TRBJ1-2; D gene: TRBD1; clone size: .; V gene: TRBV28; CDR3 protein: CASSLYGVDGRGHGYTF; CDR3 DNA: TGTGCCAGCAGTTTATATGGAGTTGATGGCAGGGGGCATGGCTACACCTTC
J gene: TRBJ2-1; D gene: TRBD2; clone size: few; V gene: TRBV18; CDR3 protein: CASSSTSGTYNEQFF; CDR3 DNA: TGTGCCAGCTCATCGACTAGCGGGACCTACAATGAGCAGTTCTTC
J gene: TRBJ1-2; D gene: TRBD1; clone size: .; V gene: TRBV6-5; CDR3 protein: CASSLDRGYGYTF; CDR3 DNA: TGTGCCAGCAGCCTCGACAGGGGCTATGGCTACACCTTC
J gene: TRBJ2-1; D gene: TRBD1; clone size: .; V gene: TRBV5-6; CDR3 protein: CASSMGQGSKQFF; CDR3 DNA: TGTGCCAGCAGCATGGGACAGGGAAGTAAGCAGTTCTTC
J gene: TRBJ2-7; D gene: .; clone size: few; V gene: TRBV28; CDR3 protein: CASSSTYEQYF; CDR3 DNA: TGTGCCAGCAGTTCAACCTACGAGCAGTACTTC
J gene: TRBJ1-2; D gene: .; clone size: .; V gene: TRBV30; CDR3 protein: CASMRYGYTF; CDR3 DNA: TGTGCCTCCATGCGCTATGGCTACACCTTC
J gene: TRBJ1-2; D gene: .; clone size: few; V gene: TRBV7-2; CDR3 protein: CASSAYVLIGGYTF; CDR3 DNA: TGTGCCAGCAGCGCCTATGTACTTATCGGGGGCTACACCTTC
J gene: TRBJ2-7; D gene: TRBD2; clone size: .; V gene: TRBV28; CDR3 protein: CASSLGTSGISYEQYF; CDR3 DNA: TGTGCCAGCAGTTTGGGGACTAGCGGGATCTCCTACGAGCAGTACTTC
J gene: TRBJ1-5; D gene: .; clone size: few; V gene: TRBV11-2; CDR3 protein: CASSLQIPSNQPQHF; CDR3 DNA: TGTGCCAGCAGCTTACAGATTCCGTCCAATCAGCCCCAGCATTTT
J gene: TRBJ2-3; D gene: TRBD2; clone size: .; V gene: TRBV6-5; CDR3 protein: CASRNPLAGADTQYF; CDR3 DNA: TGTGCCAGCAGAAATCCACTAGCGGGAGCAGATACGCAGTATTTT